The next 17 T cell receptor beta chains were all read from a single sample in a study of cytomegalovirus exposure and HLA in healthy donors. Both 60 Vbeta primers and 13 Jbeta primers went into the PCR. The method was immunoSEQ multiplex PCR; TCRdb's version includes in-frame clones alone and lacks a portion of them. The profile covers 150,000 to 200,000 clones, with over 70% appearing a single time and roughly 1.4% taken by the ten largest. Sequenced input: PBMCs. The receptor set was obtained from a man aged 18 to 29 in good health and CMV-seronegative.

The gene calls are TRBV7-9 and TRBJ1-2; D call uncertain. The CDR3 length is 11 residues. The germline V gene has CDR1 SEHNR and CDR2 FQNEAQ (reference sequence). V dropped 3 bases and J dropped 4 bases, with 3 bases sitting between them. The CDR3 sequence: CASSFLYGYTF. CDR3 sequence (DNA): TGTGCCAGCAGCTTCCTCTATGGCTACACCTTC.

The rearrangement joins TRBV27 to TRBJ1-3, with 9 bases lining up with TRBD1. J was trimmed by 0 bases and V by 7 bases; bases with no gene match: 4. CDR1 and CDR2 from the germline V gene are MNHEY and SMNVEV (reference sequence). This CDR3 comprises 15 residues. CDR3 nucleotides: TGTGCCAGCATGGGACAGGGAAGCTCTGGAAACACCATATATTTT. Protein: CASMGQGSSGNTIYF.

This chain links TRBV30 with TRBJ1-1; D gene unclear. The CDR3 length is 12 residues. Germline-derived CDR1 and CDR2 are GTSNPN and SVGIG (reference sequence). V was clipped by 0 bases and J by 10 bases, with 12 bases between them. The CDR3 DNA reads TGTGCCTGGAGTGTAACCGGGGTAAGAGCTTTCTTT. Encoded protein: CAWSVTGVRAFF.

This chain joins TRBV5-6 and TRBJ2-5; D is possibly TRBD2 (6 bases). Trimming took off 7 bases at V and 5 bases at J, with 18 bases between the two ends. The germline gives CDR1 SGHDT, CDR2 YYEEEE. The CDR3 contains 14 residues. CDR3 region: CASGPRGRGETQYF. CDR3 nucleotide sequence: TGTGCCAGCGGCCCGCGGGGCCGGGGGGAGACCCAGTACTTC.

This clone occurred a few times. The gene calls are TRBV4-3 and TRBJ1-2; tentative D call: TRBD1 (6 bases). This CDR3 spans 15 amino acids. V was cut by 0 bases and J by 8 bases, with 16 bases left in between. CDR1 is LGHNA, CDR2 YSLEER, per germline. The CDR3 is CASSQESRGARGYTF. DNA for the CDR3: TGCGCCAGCAGCCAAGAATCGCGGGGGGCGCGAGGCTACACCTTC.

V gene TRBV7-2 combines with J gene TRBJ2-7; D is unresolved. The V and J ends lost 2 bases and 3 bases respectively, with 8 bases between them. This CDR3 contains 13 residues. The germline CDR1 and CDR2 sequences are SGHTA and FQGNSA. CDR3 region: CASSLNSLYEQYF. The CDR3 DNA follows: TGTGCCAGCAGCTTAAATAGTCTCTACGAGCAGTACTTC.

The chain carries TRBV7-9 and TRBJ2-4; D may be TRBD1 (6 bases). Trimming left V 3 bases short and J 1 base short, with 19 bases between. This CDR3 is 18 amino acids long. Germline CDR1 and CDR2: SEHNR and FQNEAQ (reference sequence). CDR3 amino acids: CASSLGHRSLQAKNIQYF. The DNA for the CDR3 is TGTGCCAGCAGCTTGGGACACCGATCCCTTCAGGCCAAAAACATTCAGTACTTC.

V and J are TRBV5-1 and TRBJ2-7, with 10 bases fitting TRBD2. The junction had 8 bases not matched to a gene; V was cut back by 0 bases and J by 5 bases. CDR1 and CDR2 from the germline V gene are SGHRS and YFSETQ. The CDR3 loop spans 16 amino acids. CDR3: CASSLVPSGGVDEQYF. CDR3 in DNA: TGCGCCAGCAGCTTGGTGCCCAGCGGGGGGGTCGACGAGCAGTACTTC. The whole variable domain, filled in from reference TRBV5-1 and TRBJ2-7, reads KAGVTQTPRYLIKTRGQQVTLSCSPISGHRSVSWYQQTPGQGLQFLFEYFSETQRNKGNFPGRFSGRQFSNSRSEMNVSTLELGDSALYLCASSLVPSGGVDEQYFGPGTRLTVT.

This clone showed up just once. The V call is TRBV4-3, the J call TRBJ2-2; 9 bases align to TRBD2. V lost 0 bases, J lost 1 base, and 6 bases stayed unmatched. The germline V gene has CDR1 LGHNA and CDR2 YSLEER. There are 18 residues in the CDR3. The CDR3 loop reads CASSQDAGGFLNTGELFF. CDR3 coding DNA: TGCGCCAGCAGCCAAGACGCGGGGGGGTTTCTGAACACCGGGGAGCTGTTTTTT.

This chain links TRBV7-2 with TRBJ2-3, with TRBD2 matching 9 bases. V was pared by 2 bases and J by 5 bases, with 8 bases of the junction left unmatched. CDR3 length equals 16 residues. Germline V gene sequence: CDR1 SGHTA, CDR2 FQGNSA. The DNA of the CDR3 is TGTGCCAGCAGCTTACGCGGCGGGAGGGCCAAAGATACGCAGTATTTT. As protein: CASSLRGGRAKDTQYF.

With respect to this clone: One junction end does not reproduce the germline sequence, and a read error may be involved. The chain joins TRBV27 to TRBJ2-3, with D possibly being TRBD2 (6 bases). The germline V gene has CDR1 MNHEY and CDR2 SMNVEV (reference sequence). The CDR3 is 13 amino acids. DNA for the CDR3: TGTGCCACCGCGCCCTTAAGACTAGGCTCCATACATTTT. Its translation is CATAPLRLGSIHF.

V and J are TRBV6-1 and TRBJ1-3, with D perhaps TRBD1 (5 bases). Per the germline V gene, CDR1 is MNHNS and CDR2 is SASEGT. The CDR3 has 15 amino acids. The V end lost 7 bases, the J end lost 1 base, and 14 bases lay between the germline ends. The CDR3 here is CASTSKGLSGNTIYF. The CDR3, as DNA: TGTGCCAGCACTTCTAAGGGGTTGTCTGGAAACACCATATATTTT.

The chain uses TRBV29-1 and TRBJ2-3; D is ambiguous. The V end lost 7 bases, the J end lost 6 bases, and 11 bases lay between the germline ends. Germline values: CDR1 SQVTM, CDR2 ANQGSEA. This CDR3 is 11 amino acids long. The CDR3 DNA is TGCAGCGCCGACGAGGTGGATACGCAGTATTTT. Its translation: CSADEVDTQYF.

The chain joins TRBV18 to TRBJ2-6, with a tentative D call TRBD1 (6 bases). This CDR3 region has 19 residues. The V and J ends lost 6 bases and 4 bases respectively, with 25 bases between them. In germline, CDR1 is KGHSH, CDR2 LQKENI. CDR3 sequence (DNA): TGTGCCAGCTCGTCGACAGGCAGGGATCCAAAGTCCGGGGCCAACGTCCTGACTTTC. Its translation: CASSSTGRDPKSGANVLTF.

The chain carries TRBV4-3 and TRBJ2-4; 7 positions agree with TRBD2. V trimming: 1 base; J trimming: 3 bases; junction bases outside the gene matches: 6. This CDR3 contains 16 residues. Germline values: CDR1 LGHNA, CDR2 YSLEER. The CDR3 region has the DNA TGCGCCAGCAGCCAAGCGTTGGGGGAGGGCAAAAACATTCAGTACTTC. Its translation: CASSQALGEGKNIQYF.

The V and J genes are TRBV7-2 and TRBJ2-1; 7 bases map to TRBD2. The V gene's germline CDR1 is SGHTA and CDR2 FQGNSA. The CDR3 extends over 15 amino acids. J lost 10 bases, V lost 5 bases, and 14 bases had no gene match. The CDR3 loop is CASSTLGGGSREQFF. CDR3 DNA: TGTGCCAGCAGCACCTTAGGTGGCGGGAGTCGGGAGCAGTTCTTC.

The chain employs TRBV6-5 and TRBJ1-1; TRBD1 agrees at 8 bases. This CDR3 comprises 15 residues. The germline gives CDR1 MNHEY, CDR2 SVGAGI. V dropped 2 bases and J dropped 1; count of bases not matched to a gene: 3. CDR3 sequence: CASSYPTGENTEAFF. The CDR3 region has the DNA TGTGCCAGCAGTTACCCGACAGGGGAGAACACTGAAGCTTTCTTT.